The 31 T cell receptor beta chains below come from one sample, sequenced in a study of tumor-infiltrating lymphocytes in primary liver carcinoma. Unsorted whole blood supplied the blood RNA, and germline DNA was isolated too. cDNA specific to TCR beta was made from around 450 ng of total RNA, with a constant-region primer employed for priming. Investigators got TCR beta libraries out of three nested multiplex PCR rounds, done with slightly modified ARM-PCR. Researchers ran the first two PCR rounds for 10 cycles each with TRBV1-TRBV30 forward primers and a C-beta reverse primer. TCRdb redid the calling of the multiplex PCR reads with MiXCR, one entry per CDR3 protein. The sample has some 190,000 distinct CDR3 sequences, 60% seen once. Input material: peripheral blood. The origin of the receptors is a man aged 40-49 years with primary liver carcinoma and hepatitis B virus infection.

V is TRBV7-8 and J is TRBJ1-2; D remains unclear. CDR1 is SGHVS, CDR2 FQNEAQ, per germline. The CDR3 sequence is 14 residues long. Trimming took off 2 bases at V and 2 bases at J, with 9 bases between the two ends. CDR3 nucleotide sequence: TGTGCCAGCAGCTTAATTTCAGAAAACTATGGCTACACCTTC. Amino acid sequence: CASSLISENYGYTF.

This clonotype was observed a single time. The chain carries TRBV29-1 and TRBJ2-1; 7 bases line up with TRBD1. This CDR3 spans 13 amino acids. CDR1 and CDR2 from the germline V gene are SQVTM and ANQGSEA. V was clipped by 8 bases and J by 0 bases; unmatched bases: 4. CDR3 sequence (DNA): TGCAGCTCGACAGGGAGCTCCTACAATGAGCAGTTCTTC. Its protein is CSSTGSSYNEQFF.

Points on this clonotype: Its ends do not fully match the called genes, so a read error is possible. V gene TRBV5-1 combines with J gene TRBJ2-7; D might be TRBD1 (6 bases). The CDR3 loop spans 13 amino acids. From germline, CDR1 is SGHRS and CDR2 YFSETQ. The CDR3 DNA sequence: TGCACCAGCTCCCGGGACACCTACTACGAGCAGTACTTC. As protein: CTSSRDTYYEQYF.

The rearrangement joins TRBV12-2 to TRBJ1-2; TRBD1, the table's D call, lacks a check against the DNA. TRBV12-2 represents a pseudogene. CDR3 length: 15 amino acids. Here the CDR3 DNA reads TGTGCAAGTCGCATACAGGGGGCGATGAACTATGGCTACACCTTC. Its translation: CASRIQGAMNYGYTF.

The chain is built from TRBV11-2 and TRBJ2-1; D remains unclear. CDR3 length: 12 residues. Germline loops: CDR1 SGHAT, CDR2 FQNNGV. V lost 4 bases, J lost 7 bases, and 8 bases lay in between. Here the CDR3 DNA reads TGTGCCAGCAGCTGGGCACCGAATGAGCAGTTCTTC. Encoded protein: CASSWAPNEQFF. Complete variable domain (other parts from reference TRBV11-2 and TRBJ2-1): EAGVAQSPRYKIIEKRQSVAFWCNPISGHATLYWYQQILGQGPKLLIQFQNNGVVDDSQLPKDRFSAERLKGVDSTLKIQPAKLEDSAVYLCASSWAPNEQFFGPGTRLTVL.

This chain joins TRBV12-3 or TRBV12-4 and TRBJ1-3; 7 nucleotides agree with TRBD1. The CDR3 is 16 residues long. The ends lost 1 base at V and 3 bases at J; junction bases unmatched: 6. The CDR3 sequence: CASSLDRGAYGNTIYF. The CDR3 DNA reads as TGTGCCAGCAGTTTAGACAGGGGAGCCTATGGAAACACCATATATTTT.

This clonotype was observed at least ten times. The rearrangement uses TRBV11-1 and TRBJ1-1; D gene ambiguous. The CDR3 loop spans 12 amino acids. Germline CDR1 is SGHAT and CDR2 is FQDESV (reference sequence). V was pared by 5 bases and J by 8 bases, with 12 bases between. The CDR3 sequence: CASSPLTGEAFF. The CDR3 nucleotides are TGTGCCAGCAGCCCCTTGACGGGAGAAGCTTTCTTT.

The rearrangement joins TRBV10-3 to TRBJ1-1, with 10 bases aligning to TRBD1. CDR1 and CDR2 from the germline V gene are ENHRY and SYGVKD. V dropped 3 bases and J dropped 11; count of bases not matched to a gene: 9. The CDR3 spans 14 residues. The CDR3 coding sequence is TGTGCCATCAGTGACTTGGGACAGGGGATCGGGGCTTTCTTT. This sequence encodes CAISDLGQGIGAFF.

On this clonotype itself: The CDR3 does not close with the conserved phenylalanine or tryptophan, likely indicating a read error. The chain combines TRBV4-1 with TRBJ1-4; D is uncertain. The germline V and J ends were trimmed by 5 bases and 7 bases, with 17 bases remaining between them. This CDR3 region has 15 residues. CDR1 and CDR2 (germline): MGHRA, YSYEKL. CDR3 in amino acids: CASSSTDSGGEKLFY. Written as DNA, the CDR3 is TGCGCCAGCAGCAGCACCGACTCAGGTGGTGAAAAACTGTTTTAT.

A note on this clonotype: One end of the junction is discordant with germline, which a read error may explain. J is TRBJ2-3 and V is TRBV11-2; perhaps D is TRBD1 or TRBD2 (5 bases each). CDR1 and CDR2 (germline): SGHAT, FQNNGV. This CDR3 is 13 amino acids long. The CDR3 DNA reads as TGTGCCAGGAGCTTAGGTGGGGGAGATACTCAGTATTTT. Encoded protein: CARSLGGGDTQYF. Full variable domain (remainder filled in from reference TRBV11-2 and TRBJ2-3): EAGVAQSPRYKIIEKRQSVAFWCNPISGHATLYWYQQILGQGPKLLIQFQNNGVVDDSQLPKDRFSAERLKGVDSTLKIQPAKLEDSAVYLCARSLGGGDTQYFGPGTRLTVL.

The chain employs TRBV6-5 and TRBJ2-7, with D perhaps matching TRBD1 (6 bases). CDR3 size: 14 residues. From germline, CDR1 is MNHEY and CDR2 SVGAGI. Deletions cut 0 bases from V and 10 bases from J, with 16 bases between. CDR3: CASSYSGHGGEQYF. CDR3 DNA: TGTGCCAGCAGTTACTCTGGACATGGGGGCGAACAGTACTTC.

In regard to this clonotype: The junction departs from germline at one end; a sequencing error may be responsible. This sequence joins TRBV4-1 and TRBJ1-3; the match to TRBD1 covers 9 bases. CDR1 MGHRA and CDR2 YSYEKL come from the germline V gene. This CDR3 has 17 residues. CDR3 residues: CASSPRTGANSGNTKYF. The CDR3 DNA follows: TGCGCCAGCAGCCCCCGGACAGGGGCCAACTCTGGAAACACCAAATATTTT.

The chain employs TRBV4-2 and TRBJ2-2, with TRBD2 matching 9 bases. Germline CDR1 is LGHNA and CDR2 is YNFKEQ. Losses at the gene ends were 1 base for V and 4 bases for J; bases not matched to a gene: 4. The length of the CDR3 is 16 residues. In nucleotides, the CDR3 is TGTGCCAGCAGCCAAGCAGCGGGAGGACGCACCGGGGAGCTGTTTTTT. Translating gives CASSQAAGGRTGELFF.

About this clonotype itself: The germline gene is not matched at one end of the junction; a read error may be the cause. The V and J genes are TRBV10-3 and TRBJ1-5, with 10 positions matching TRBD1. The CDR3 covers 17 residues. Looked up from germline, CDR1 is ENHRY and CDR2 is SYGVKD. CDR3 region: CVISESLPGQGNQPQHF. The CDR3 DNA reads TGTGTCATCAGTGAGTCCCTACCGGGACAGGGGAATCAGCCCCAGCATTTT.

This clonotype was counted a few times. The rearrangement links TRBV12-3 or TRBV12-4 to TRBJ1-1; maybe TRBD1 (5 bases). Trimming stripped 2 bases from V and 7 bases from J, with 14 bases between. The CDR3 is 14 amino acids. The DNA of the CDR3 is TGTGCCAGCAGTTTAACAGGAGCTCAAGGTGAAGCTTTCTTT. Translating it yields CASSLTGAQGEAFF.

J is TRBJ2-1 and V is TRBV6-1; D remains ambiguous. V shed 2 bases and J shed 4 bases, with 6 bases lying between them. The germline gives CDR1 MNHNS, CDR2 SASEGT. The CDR3 has 13 amino acids. CDR3 residues: CASSELVYNEQFF. The CDR3 DNA reads as TGTGCCAGCAGTGAATTAGTTTACAATGAGCAGTTCTTC.

As concerns this clonotype: A much larger clone lies one base from this, so it may be a read error. This rearrangement joins TRBV29-1 to TRBJ2-7; 9 bases agree with TRBD1. With 7 bases clipped from V and 7 bases from J, the junction kept 11 bases outside the gene matches. This CDR3 comprises 13 residues. CDR1 SQVTM and CDR2 ANQGSEA come from the germline V gene. The CDR3 DNA sequence: TGCAGCGCCGGGGGACAGGGACGGAGAGAGCAGTACTTC. Residues: CSAGGQGRREQYF.

This clonotype was observed a few times. A much larger clone lies one base from this, so it may be a read error. The chain has TRBV11-3 and TRBJ2-3; D perhaps matches TRBD1 (5 bases). Trimming removed 4 bases from V and 4 bases from J, with 12 bases in between. The CDR3 loop spans 14 amino acids. The germline gives CDR1 SGHNT, CDR2 YENEEA. CDR3 nucleotide sequence: TGTGCCAGCAGCTCCGGACATGGCGCAGATACGCAGTATTTT. It codes for CASSSGHGADTQYF.

This clonotype appeared a single time. V and J are TRBV4-2 and TRBJ1-1; a weak D match, TRBD1 (5 bases). The CDR3 length is 16 residues. The V end lost 3 bases, the J end lost 1 base, and 15 bases lay between the germline ends. CDR1 is LGHNA, CDR2 YNFKEQ, per germline. The CDR3 nucleotides are TGTGCCAGCAGCCAGAGTTGGGCGGGACCGAACACTGAAGCTTTCTTT. As protein: CASSQSWAGPNTEAFF.

The sample holds a few counts of this clonotype. The chain uses TRBV7-9 and TRBJ2-6; D is undetermined. The CDR3 extends over 14 amino acids. Germline V gene data show CDR1 as SEHNR and CDR2 as FQNEAQ (reference sequence). V lost 7 bases, J lost 4 bases, and 11 bases lay in between. The CDR3 DNA follows: TGTGCCAGCACCCGAGCCCAGGGGGCCAACGTCCTGACTTTC. It is translated as CASTRAQGANVLTF.

Remarks on this clonotype: The missing conserved phenylalanine or tryptophan at the end of this CDR3 makes a read error likely. This chain links TRBV11-2 with TRBJ2-1, with D maybe TRBD2 (5 bases). Between the trimmed V and J ends, which lost 6 bases and 5 bases, there was a span of 14 bases. The CDR3 has 14 residues. CDR1 SGHAT and CDR2 FQNNGV come from the germline V gene. CDR3: CASRRSGSDNEQFL. The CDR3 DNA is TGTGCCAGCAGGCGAAGCGGATCTGACAATGAGCAGTTCCTC.

Concerning this clonotype itself: The conserved phenylalanine or tryptophan is not found at the CDR3 terminus, so this likely reflects a read error. The chain is built from TRBV11-2 and TRBJ2-1; perhaps TRBD2 as D (6 bases). Germline lookup yields CDR1 SGHAT and CDR2 FQNNGV. Trimming shortened V by 7 bases and J by 10 bases, and 17 bases separated the two germline ends. The CDR3 extends over 13 amino acids. The CDR3 DNA follows: TGTGCCAGCAACTCCGGTAGCGGAGAAGAGCAGTTCTGC. Amino acids: CASNSGSGEEQFC.

The chain combines TRBV25-1 with TRBJ2-1; D gene uncertain. Looked up from germline, CDR1 is MGHDK and CDR2 is SYGVNS. V was pared by 3 bases and J by 9 bases, with 12 bases between. This CDR3 is 13 amino acids long. The CDR3 here is CASSDRAAGEQFF. The CDR3 coding sequence is TGTGCCAGCAGTGATCGAGCTGCCGGTGAGCAGTTCTTC.

This clonotype occurred many times. The chain recombines TRBV6-5 with TRBJ2-5, with D tentatively TRBD1 or TRBD2 (5 bases each). Looked up from germline, CDR1 is MNHEY and CDR2 is SVGAGI. V was trimmed by 2 bases and J by 2 bases, leaving 9 bases between them. The CDR3 runs 14 residues. The CDR3 here is CASSYGTSQETQYF. The CDR3 DNA sequence: TGTGCCAGCAGTTACGGGACCTCTCAAGAGACCCAGTACTTC.

This clonotype was seen many times. The CDR3 coding sequence is TGTGCCAGCACCTACAGGGGAGCTGGGGCCAACGTCCTGACTTTC. Its translation is CASTYRGAGANVLTF. The chain joins TRBV11-1 to TRBJ2-6; 7 bases line up with TRBD1. V gave up 7 bases and J gave up 2 bases; unmatched junction bases: 5. CDR3 size: 15 residues. The germline V gene encodes CDR1 SGHAT and CDR2 FQDESV (reference sequence).

Regarding this clonotype: One end of the junction fails to match germline, which may point to a read error. This chain uses TRBV5-1 with TRBJ2-7, with D tentatively TRBD1 or TRBD2 (5 bases each). CDR3 length: 15 residues. The germline V gene encodes CDR1 SGHRS and CDR2 YFSETQ. CDR3 coding DNA: TGCGCTAGCAGCGTAGGGACCCTTTACTCCTACGAGCAGTACTTC. Amino acid sequence: CASSVGTLYSYEQYF. The entire variable domain, with the rest obtained from reference TRBV5-1 and TRBJ2-7, is as follows: KAGVTQTPRYLIKTRGQQVTLSCSPISGHRSVSWYQQTPGQGLQFLFEYFSETQRNKGNFPGRFSGRQFSNSRSEMNVSTLELGDSALYLCASSVGTLYSYEQYFGPGTRLTVT.

V gene TRBV29-1 combines with J gene TRBJ2-7; tentatively, D is TRBD1 (6 bases). CDR1 SQVTM and CDR2 ANQGSEA come from the germline V gene. This CDR3 region has 12 residues. V gave up 3 bases and J gave up 3 bases, with 9 bases separating them. CDR3 residues: CSVDTGSYEQYF. CDR3 in DNA: TGCAGCGTTGATACAGGGAGCTACGAGCAGTACTTC.

This clonotype was picked up one time. Because it lacks the conserved phenylalanine or tryptophan at the end, this CDR3 is likely a read error. The chain uses TRBV11-1 and TRBJ2-1; TRBD2 aligns across 14 bases. This CDR3 has 16 residues. Per germline, CDR1 SGHAT and CDR2 FQDESV (reference sequence). The CDR3 bases are TGTGCAAGCAGCCCACGACTAGCGGGAGGGCACAATGAGCAGTTCTTA. This gives the protein CASSPRLAGGHNEQFL.

J is TRBJ2-7 and V is TRBV6-2 or TRBV6-3, with D perhaps matching TRBD2 (6 bases). The ends were cut back, 7 bases at V and 7 bases at J, with 23 bases in the middle. The CDR3 totals 15 residues. The germline V gene encodes CDR1 MNHEY and CDR2 SVGEGT. The chain's CDR3 is CASTPRGGLLGEQYF. The DNA of the CDR3 is TGTGCCAGCACCCCGAGGGGAGGACTACTTGGGGAGCAGTACTTC.

This chain connects TRBV30 to TRBJ1-1; D is undetermined. Trimming cost V 0 bases and J 0 bases, with 8 bases left between them. CDR3 length: 14 amino acids. The V gene's germline CDR1 is GTSNPN and CDR2 SVGIG (reference sequence). The CDR3 sequence is CAWSVLAVNTEAFF. DNA for the CDR3: TGTGCCTGGAGTGTACTGGCGGTGAACACTGAAGCTTTCTTT.

V usage is TRBV29-1 and J usage is TRBJ2-1; D remains unclear. Trimming stripped 6 bases from V and 2 bases from J, with 14 bases between. Germline lookup yields CDR1 SQVTM and CDR2 ANQGSEA. This CDR3 region has 14 residues. The CDR3 loop reads CSVWASGAYNEQFF. As DNA, the CDR3 is TGCAGCGTCTGGGCCTCTGGGGCCTACAATGAGCAGTTCTTC.